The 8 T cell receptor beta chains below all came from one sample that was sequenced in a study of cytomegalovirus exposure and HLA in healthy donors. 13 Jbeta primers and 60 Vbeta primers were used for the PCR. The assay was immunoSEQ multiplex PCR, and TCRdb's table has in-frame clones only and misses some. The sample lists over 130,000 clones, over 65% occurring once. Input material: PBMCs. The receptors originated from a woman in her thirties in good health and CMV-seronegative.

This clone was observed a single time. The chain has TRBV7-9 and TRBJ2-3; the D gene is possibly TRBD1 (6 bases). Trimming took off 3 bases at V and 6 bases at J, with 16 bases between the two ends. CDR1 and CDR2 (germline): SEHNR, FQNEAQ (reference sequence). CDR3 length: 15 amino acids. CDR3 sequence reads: CASSFRLGAGDTQYF. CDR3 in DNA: TGTGCCAGCAGCTTTCGCCTGGGGGCCGGGGATACGCAGTATTTT.

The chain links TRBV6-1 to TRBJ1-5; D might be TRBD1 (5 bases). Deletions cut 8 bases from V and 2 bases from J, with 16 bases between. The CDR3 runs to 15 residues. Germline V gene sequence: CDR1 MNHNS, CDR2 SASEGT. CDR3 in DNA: TGTGCCAGCGTCGGGGGGGTGTCGGGCAATCAGCCCCAGCATTTT. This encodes CASVGGVSGNQPQHF.

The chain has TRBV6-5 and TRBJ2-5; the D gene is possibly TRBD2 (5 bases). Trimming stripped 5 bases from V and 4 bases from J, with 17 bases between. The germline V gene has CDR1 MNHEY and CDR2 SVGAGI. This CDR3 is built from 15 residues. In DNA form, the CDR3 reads TGTGCCAGCAGTCGACCCCTCGAGGGCGGAGAGACCCAGTACTTC. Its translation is CASSRPLEGGETQYF.

CDR3 amino acids: CVSSGIYEQYV. CDR3 in DNA: TGTGTGAGTTCGGGGATCTACGAGCAGTACGTC. The gene calls are TRBV6-1 and TRBJ2-7, with TRBD2 as a possible D gene (5 bases). This CDR3 has 11 residues. Germline CDR1 MNHNS, CDR2 SASEGT.

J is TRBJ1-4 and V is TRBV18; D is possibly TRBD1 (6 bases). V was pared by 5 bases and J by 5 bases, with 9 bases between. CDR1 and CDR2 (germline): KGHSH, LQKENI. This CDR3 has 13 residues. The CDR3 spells CASSSTGNEKLFF. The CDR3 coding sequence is TGTGCCAGCTCATCCACAGGGAATGAAAAACTGTTTTTT.

The chain's CDR3 is CASSLYRVNHNSPLHF. The CDR3 DNA is TGTGCCAGCAGTTTGTACAGGGTCAACCATAATTCACCCCTCCACTTT. The V call is TRBV28, the J call TRBJ1-6; tentative D call: TRBD1 (6 bases). Per germline, CDR1 MDHEN and CDR2 SYDVKM. The CDR3 has 16 residues. V was shortened by 3 bases and J by 5 bases, with 14 bases between the two germline ends.

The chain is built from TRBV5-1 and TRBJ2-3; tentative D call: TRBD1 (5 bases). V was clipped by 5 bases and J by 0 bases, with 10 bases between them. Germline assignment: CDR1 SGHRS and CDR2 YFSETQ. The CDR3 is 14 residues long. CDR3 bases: TGCGCCAGCAGTTGGACATCCAGCACAGATACGCAGTATTTT. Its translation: CASSWTSSTDTQYF.

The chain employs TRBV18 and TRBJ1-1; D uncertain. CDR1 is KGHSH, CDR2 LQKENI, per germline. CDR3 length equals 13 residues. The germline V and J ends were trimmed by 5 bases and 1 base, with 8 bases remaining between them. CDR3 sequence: CASSKSSNTEAFF. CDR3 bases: TGTGCCAGCTCAAAATCTTCGAACACTGAAGCTTTCTTT.